One sample yielded the 14 T cell receptor beta chains listed below, sequenced in a study of CD8 T cells in ankylosing spondylitis (dated by TCRdb to the late 2010s). Library prep was done by 5' RACE. The sample was run on an Illumina HiSeq 2500. TCRdb trimmed the raw reads at Q25, called clones with MiXCR and kept productive beta chains. Records with the same CDR3 protein are collapsed into one entry carrying the most frequent genes and DNA. The sample data list 160,000 or so distinct CDR3 sequences, and roughly 10% of these were observed just once. The ten largest clones add up to about 16% of the sample. The sequencing input was blood, either unsorted or a sorted T cell fraction (not recorded which). The receptors originated from a female donor with ankylosing spondylitis or in good health (not recorded which).

The V call is TRBV3-1, the J call TRBJ2-5; a weak D match, TRBD2 (6 bases). This CDR3 is 14 amino acids long. The germline V gene has CDR1 LGHDT and CDR2 YNNKEL (reference sequence). V was trimmed by 11 bases and J by 3 bases, leaving 19 bases between them. CDR3 protein: CASGVRPEEETQYF. The CDR3, as DNA: TGTGCCTCGGGGGTGAGACCCGAAGAAGAGACCCAGTACTTC.

This clonotype turned up a few times. The chain joins TRBV20-1 to TRBJ2-5, with 14 bases aligning to TRBD2. The CDR3 consists of 14 residues. Looked up from germline, CDR1 is DFQATT and CDR2 is SNEGSKA (reference sequence). Trimming cost V 5 bases and J 7 bases; bases outside gene matches: 6. The CDR3 bases are TGCAGTGCTTCCGGGACTAGCGGGAGACGGACCCAGTACTTC. Translation gives CSASGTSGRRTQYF.

The chain couples TRBV12-3 or TRBV12-4 to TRBJ2-7; weak D call: TRBD2 (5 bases). The CDR3 sequence is 13 residues long. With 10 bases removed from V and 2 bases from J, the gap between germline ends came to 15 bases. CDR3 sequence reads: CATSTRNPYEQYF. The CDR3, as DNA: TGTGCCACCTCAACTAGGAACCCCTACGAGCAGTACTTC.

This clonotype was seen many times. The chain joins TRBV28 to TRBJ2-1, with 7 bases that match TRBD2. Germline V gene data show CDR1 as MDHEN and CDR2 as SYDVKM. The CDR3 totals 13 residues. The V gene end was trimmed by 3 bases and the J gene end by 5 bases; junction bases not matched to a gene: 1. Here the CDR3 reads CASSFGTNNEQFF. The CDR3 DNA follows: TGTGCCAGCAGTTTTGGGACTAACAATGAGCAGTTCTTC. Full variable domain (missing parts from reference TRBV28 and TRBJ2-1): DVKVTQSSRYLVKRTGEKVFLECVQDMDHENMFWYRQDPGLGLRLIYFSYDVKMKEKGDIPEGYSVSREKKERFSLILESASTNQTSMYLCASSFGTNNEQFFGPGTRLTVL.

Comments on this clonotype: The junction does not match germline at one end; this may be a read error. Here the CDR3 reads CASSLEDGELFF. The CDR3 nucleotides are TGTGCCAGCAGTTTAGAGGATGGGGAGCTGTTTTTT. This rearrangement joins TRBV7-9 to TRBJ2-2; no clear D. The CDR3 extends over 12 amino acids. Germline V lookup: CDR1 SEHNR, CDR2 FQNEAQ (reference sequence).

The chain joins TRBV7-7 to TRBJ2-5, with 12 positions matching TRBD1. The V gene's germline CDR1 is SSHAT and CDR2 FNYEAQ (reference sequence). The V gene end was trimmed by 5 bases and the J gene end by 5 bases; junction bases not matched to a gene: 6. There are 15 residues in the CDR3. The CDR3 DNA reads TGTGCCAGCAGCCCCGGGACAGGGGGCAAGGAGACCCAGTACTTC. Encoded protein: CASSPGTGGKETQYF. The variable domain in full, with the rest retrieved from reference TRBV7-7 and TRBJ2-5, is GAGVSQSPRYKVTKRGQDVTLRCDPISSHATLYWYQQALGQGPEFLTYFNYEAQPDKSGLPSDRFSAERPEGSISTLTIQRTEQRDSAMYRCASSPGTGGKETQYFGPGTRLLVL.

This clonotype was found a few times. At one of its ends the junction is not consistent with the germline gene, which may arise from a read error. The CDR3 nucleotides read TGCAGCGTTGACGGGGAGAACCCTGAAGCTTTCTTT. It encodes CSVDGENPEAFF. This rearrangement joins TRBV29-1 to TRBJ1-1, with no clear D. Germline CDR1 is SQVTM and CDR2 is ANQGSEA. The length of the CDR3 is 12 residues.

V is TRBV27 and J is TRBJ2-2; 10 nucleotides align to TRBD1. After removal of 4 bases from V and 7 bases from J, the junction contained 3 bases not matched to a gene. The CDR3 is made up of 14 amino acids. The V gene's germline CDR1 is MNHEY and CDR2 SMNVEV (reference sequence). The CDR3 DNA follows: TGTGCCAGCAGTTCCGGGACAGGGGTCGGGGAGCTGTTTTTT. Protein: CASSSGTGVGELFF.

This clonotype was detected a few times. This CDR3 is CSARDLGGLAGENTQYF. DNA for the CDR3: TGCAGTGCTAGAGATCTGGGGGGACTAGCGGGAGAAAATACGCAGTATTTT. The chain is built from TRBV20-1 and TRBJ2-3; TRBD2 matches 14 bases. Germline-derived CDR1 and CDR2 are DFQATT and SNEGSKA (reference sequence). The CDR3 runs to 17 residues. The J segment lost 7 bases and the V segment lost 0 bases, leaving 9 bases of the junction unmatched.

This clonotype came up a few times. The chain employs TRBV14 and TRBJ1-4; no firm D call. The CDR3 has 14 residues. The ends were cut back, 5 bases at V and 2 bases at J, with 9 bases in the middle. Germline V lookup: CDR1 SGHDN, CDR2 FVKESK. As DNA, the CDR3 is TGTGCCAGCAGCTCCCTATCCACTAATGAAAAACTGTTTTTT. Its translation is CASSSLSTNEKLFF.

By share, this clonotype counts as medium-sized (0.01 to 0.1%). The V call is TRBV9, the J call TRBJ2-1; D is unresolved. Germline values: CDR1 SGDLS, CDR2 YYNGEE. This CDR3 spans 12 amino acids. The V end was cut by 3 bases, the J end by 7 bases, with 8 bases between. The CDR3 DNA reads TGTGCCAGCAGCGCCGACTCTAATGAGCAGTTCTTC. This gives the protein CASSADSNEQFF.

In this sample, this clonotype turned up a few times. CDR3 coding DNA: TGTGCCAGCAGCTCCAGGACTAGCGGGTCCGCCTACGAGCAGTACTTC. It is translated as CASSSRTSGSAYEQYF. The rearrangement joins TRBV13 to TRBJ2-7; 11 bases agree with TRBD2. From germline, CDR1 is PRHDT and CDR2 FYEKMQ (reference sequence). Trimming cost V 4 bases and J 2 bases; bases outside gene matches: 7. The CDR3 has 16 residues.

The chain carries TRBV18 and TRBJ2-7, with 7 bases identical to TRBD1. V trimming: 2 bases; J trimming: 4 bases; junction bases outside the gene matches: 5. This CDR3 spans 14 amino acids. Germline-derived CDR1 and CDR2 are KGHSH and LQKENI. As DNA, the CDR3 is TGTGCCAGCTCACCAGGCGACAGGGTTTACGAGCAGTACTTC. As protein: CASSPGDRVYEQYF.

Many counts were recorded for this clonotype. The chain links TRBV25-1 to TRBJ2-1; D is perhaps TRBD2 (7 bases). Germline CDR1 and CDR2: MGHDK and SYGVNS. This CDR3 region has 16 residues. The ends were cut back, 0 bases at V and 8 bases at J, with 17 bases in the middle. The CDR3 bases are TGTGCCAGCAGTGAATATTTCACGGGGGCGGGGGATGAGCAGTTCTTC. This translates into CASSEYFTGAGDEQFF.